The sequence of this T cell receptor (beta chain) was determined in a study of blood T cell repertoires in COVID-19 (TCRdb year 2020). For the study in its entirety: Samples from collaborators originated in the United States, Italy and Spain and spanned both the acute and convalescent phases of COVID-19. The prospective study material was composed of cDNA or gDNA derived from T cells, B-cell-depleted T cells, or PBMCs. Subjects who had been exposed to COVID-19, were actively infected with it, or had recovered from it provided the deeply sampled blood TCRbeta repertoires that made up the dataset. The repertoires were made available in a free public database intended to serve as a resource for research on the immune response to SARS-CoV-2. Samples were obtained from the ongoing ImmuneRACE study (first 160 participants) and from over 1,000 subjects provided by 6 global collaborators. The sample metadata nearly always contained a de-identified subject ID, COVID-19 status, age in years and sex. HLA class I and class II types, where available, came from metadata supplied by the sample provider rather than from assay-based typing. Results the study describes overall, beyond this receptor: The amount of clinical and demographic metadata varied by source and participant and was provided uncurated.

Note on this clone: It lacks a known antigen. Within one base of it there is no much larger clone, and no base qualities were kept.

The junction carries 12 bases between V and J, which are trimmed by 6 bases and 4 bases respectively. There are 13 amino acids in the CDR3, from cysteine to phenylalanine inclusive. The only DNA kept is the CDR3, 39 bases in frame from the first base. The germline V gene yields MGHDK for CDR1 and SYGVNS for CDR2. TCRbeta CDR3 regions were amplified from genomic DNA using the immunoSEQ Assay, a bias-controlled multiplex PCR. On the study's bioinformatics: Nucleated cell counts per sample were estimated from amplification of reference gene primers within the assay. To quantify the absolute abundance of each unique TCRbeta CDR3 rearrangement, sequence reads were collapsed and filtered. For each sample, productive Simpson clonality was calculated as the square root of Simpson's diversity index over productive rearrangements. TCRdb holds this immuneACCESS table with in-frame rearrangements only. Some clones are missing; in checked studies, unresolved V genes explain under half, and the rest has no known cause. That table furnishes V, J and clone size, whereas the DNA furnished D and trimming. The sample table lists 210,000 or so clones, about 83% of them with a count of one. The ten largest clones add up to over 0.95% of the sample.

One collaborating source in Seattle enrolled patients while the patients were actively infected and followed the patients over time throughout the course of disease. The collaborating institutions used their own protocols to collect whole blood in K2EDTA tubes. For TCRbeta analysis, collaborators shipped samples in one of three forms: frozen whole blood, isolated PBMCs, or DNA extracted from either of those sample types. The material sequenced was peripheral blood. This sequence originates from a woman younger than 45 with COVID-19, enrolled during active disease. The V gene is TRBV25-1 and the J gene is TRBJ1-1; TRBD1 is a possible D gene, resting on 6 matching bases. This receptor has the CDR3 CASSLQGRTEAFF. The nucleotide sequence is given as TGTGCCAGCAGCCTACAGGGACGCACTGAAGCTTTCTTT.